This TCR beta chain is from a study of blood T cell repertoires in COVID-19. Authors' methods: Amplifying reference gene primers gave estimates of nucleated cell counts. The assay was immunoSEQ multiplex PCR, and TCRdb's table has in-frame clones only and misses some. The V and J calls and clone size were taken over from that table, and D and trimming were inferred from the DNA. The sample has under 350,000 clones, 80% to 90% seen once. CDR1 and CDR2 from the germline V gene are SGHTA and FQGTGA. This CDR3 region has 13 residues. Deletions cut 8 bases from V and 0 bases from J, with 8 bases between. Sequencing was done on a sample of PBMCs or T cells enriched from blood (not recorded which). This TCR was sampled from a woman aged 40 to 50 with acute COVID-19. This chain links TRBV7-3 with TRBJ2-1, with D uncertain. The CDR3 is CASGRSSYNEQFF. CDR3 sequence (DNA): TGTGCCAGCGGTCGGAGCTCCTACAATGAGCAGTTCTTC.